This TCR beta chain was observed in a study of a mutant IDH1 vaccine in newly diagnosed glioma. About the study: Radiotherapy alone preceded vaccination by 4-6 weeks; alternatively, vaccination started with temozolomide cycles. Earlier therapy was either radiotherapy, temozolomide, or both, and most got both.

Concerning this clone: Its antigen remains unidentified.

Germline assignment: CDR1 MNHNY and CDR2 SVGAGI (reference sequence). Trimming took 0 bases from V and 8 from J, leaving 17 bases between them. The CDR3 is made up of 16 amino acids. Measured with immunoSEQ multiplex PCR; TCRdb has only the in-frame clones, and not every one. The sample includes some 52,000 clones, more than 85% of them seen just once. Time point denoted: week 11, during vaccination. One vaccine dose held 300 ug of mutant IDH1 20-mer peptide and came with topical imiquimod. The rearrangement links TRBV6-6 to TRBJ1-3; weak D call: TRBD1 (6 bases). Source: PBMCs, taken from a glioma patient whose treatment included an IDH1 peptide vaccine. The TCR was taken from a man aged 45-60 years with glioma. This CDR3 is CASSYSKTGRWDTIYF. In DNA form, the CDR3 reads TGTGCCAGCAGTTACTCGAAAACAGGGCGATGGGACACCATATATTTT.